The 17 T cell receptor beta chains below were found in one sample sequenced in a study of blood T cell repertoires in COVID-19. Produced via immunoSEQ multiplex PCR; TCRdb's table is partial and in-frame only. The table lists more than 300,000 clones, roughly 83% of them singletons. The sample comprised peripheral blood. The receptors were gathered from a woman in her forties or fifties with acute or convalescent COVID-19.

The chain uses TRBV28 and TRBJ2-1; TRBD2 matches 13 bases. Per germline, CDR1 MDHEN and CDR2 SYDVKM. V gave up 5 bases and J gave up 5 bases; unmatched junction bases: 9. The CDR3 consists of 17 residues. The CDR3 DNA sequence: TGTGCCAGCAGTCCGCGTGCCGGGACTAGCGGGAACAATGAGCAGTTCTTC. Translating gives CASSPRAGTSGNNEQFF. Complete variable domain (other parts from reference TRBV28 and TRBJ2-1): DVKVTQSSRYLVKRTGEKVFLECVQDMDHENMFWYRQDPGLGLRLIYFSYDVKMKEKGDIPEGYSVSREKKERFSLILESASTNQTSMYLCASSPRAGTSGNNEQFFGPGTRLTVL.

This clone was observed a few times. This chain joins TRBV25-1 and TRBJ2-7; the match to TRBD1 covers 8 bases. The CDR3 runs to 16 residues. CDR1 is MGHDK, CDR2 SYGVNS, per germline. CDR3 coding DNA: TGTCCCCACGGAGGACAGGGATTAAATGTCCCCTACGAGCAGTACTTC. It encodes CPHGGQGLNVPYEQYF.

The rearrangement links TRBV19 to TRBJ1-2, with a weak D call TRBD1 (5 bases). CDR1 and CDR2 (germline): LNHDA, SQIVND (reference sequence). This CDR3 comprises 19 residues. Trimming stripped 6 bases from V and 4 bases from J, with 30 bases between. The CDR3, as DNA: TGTGCCAGTAGCCCCGCGTGGGGAAGTGGTACAGGCTCTTTCTATGGCTACACCTTC. Translated, it gives CASSPAWGSGTGSFYGYTF.

In its sample, this clone was seen a few times. The J gene is TRBJ2-3, the V gene TRBV19; perhaps TRBD2 as D (6 bases). The CDR3 has 14 amino acids. Germline V gene data show CDR1 as LNHDA and CDR2 as SQIVND (reference sequence). V lost 7 bases and J lost 2, with 13 bases in between. The DNA for the CDR3 is TGTGCCAGTAAGGTAACTAGCTCCACAGATACGCAGTATTTT. This encodes CASKVTSSTDTQYF. The full variable domain, with the rest looked up from reference TRBV19 and TRBJ2-3, is DGGITQSPKYLFRKEGQNVTLSCEQNLNHDAMYWYRQDPGQGLRLIYYSQIVNDFQKGDIAEGYSVSREKKESFPLTVTSAQKNPTAFYLCASKVTSSTDTQYFGPGTRLTVL.

This chain joins TRBV27 and TRBJ2-7; TRBD2 agrees at 10 bases. This CDR3 spans 16 amino acids. The trim removed 5 bases at V and 5 bases at J, leaving 12 bases unmatched. In germline, CDR1 is MNHEY, CDR2 SMNVEV (reference sequence). CDR3 in DNA: TGTGCCAGCAGTCTAACCGTAGCGGGAGGCGAGAACGAGCAGTACTTC. Its protein product is CASSLTVAGGENEQYF.

The chain links TRBV28 to TRBJ1-2, with 10 bases lining up with TRBD1. Trimming cost V 3 bases and J 4 bases; bases outside gene matches: 2. CDR3 length: 14 residues. Germline CDR1 MDHEN, CDR2 SYDVKM. The CDR3 nucleotides are TGTGCCAGCAGTTTGGGGACAGGGGCCTATGGCTACACCTTC. It yields the protein CASSLGTGAYGYTF.

The rearrangement joins TRBV6-5 to TRBJ1-1; tentative D call: TRBD1 (6 bases). This CDR3 is built from 13 residues. Germline V gives CDR1 MNHEY, CDR2 SVGAGI. Trimming took off 4 bases at V and 5 bases at J, with 11 bases between the two ends. CDR3 DNA sequence: TGTGCCAGCAGTTGGGGCAGGGGAACTGAAGCTTTCTTT. Amino acid sequence: CASSWGRGTEAFF.

The V call is TRBV28, the J call TRBJ1-6; 7 bases line up with TRBD1. V lost 6 bases and J lost 4; bases outside the gene matches: 12. CDR1 is MDHEN, CDR2 SYDVKM, per germline. The CDR3 extends over 17 amino acids. The CDR3 DNA reads as TGTGCCAGCAGCTCCCTCCGAGGGGGACAGTATAATTCACCCCTCCACTTT. Translation gives CASSSLRGGQYNSPLHF.

The chain links TRBV30 to TRBJ1-3, with a tentative D call TRBD1 (5 bases). The germline gives CDR1 GTSNPN, CDR2 SVGIG (reference sequence). The germline V and J ends were trimmed by 4 bases and 0 bases, with 10 bases remaining between them. The CDR3 has 14 amino acids. CDR3 coding DNA: TGTGCCTGGAATCGGGGGATCTCTGGAAACACCATATATTTT. Translated, it gives CAWNRGISGNTIYF. The complete variable domain, with remaining parts taken from reference TRBV30 and TRBJ1-3, reads SQTIHQWPATLVQPVGSPLSLECTVEGTSNPNLYWYRQAAGRGLQLLFYSVGIGQISSEVPQNLSASRPQDRQFILSSKKLLLSDSGFYLCAWNRGISGNTIYFGEGSWLTVV.

The rearrangement uses TRBV6-5 and TRBJ1-3, with D maybe TRBD1 (6 bases). Germline lookup yields CDR1 MNHEY and CDR2 SVGAGI. The CDR3 is 13 residues long. Trimming cost V 8 bases and J 0 bases, with 8 bases left between them. The CDR3: CASGQISGNTIYF. The CDR3 bases are TGTGCCAGCGGACAGATCTCTGGAAACACCATATATTTT.

The chain is built from TRBV27 and TRBJ2-1, with 8 bases aligning to TRBD2. The CDR3 contains 16 residues. Germline V gene sequence: CDR1 MNHEY, CDR2 SMNVEV (reference sequence). V shed 3 bases, J shed 3 bases, and the junction held 7 bases outside the gene matches. The CDR3, as DNA: TGTGCCAGCAGTTTTGGGGGGACTAGTAGCTACAATGAGCAGTTCTTC. Amino acids: CASSFGGTSSYNEQFF.

The V call is TRBV6-6, the J call TRBJ1-5, with D unresolved. This CDR3 has 13 residues. V lost 10 bases to trimming and J lost 4 bases, with 14 bases between them. Looked up from germline, CDR1 is MNHNY and CDR2 is SVGAGI (reference sequence). The CDR3 here is CATRSDLNQPQHF. Here the CDR3 DNA reads TGTGCCACTCGATCAGACTTGAATCAGCCCCAGCATTTT.

The chain has TRBV29-1 and TRBJ1-2; the D gene is possibly TRBD1 (6 bases). Germline values: CDR1 SQVTM, CDR2 ANQGSEA. This CDR3 comprises 13 residues. V was shortened by 7 bases and J by 0 bases, with 12 bases between the two germline ends. Here the CDR3 reads CSASGASNYGYTF. The CDR3 DNA sequence: TGCAGCGCGTCAGGGGCTTCTAACTATGGCTACACCTTC.

This chain links TRBV6-2 or TRBV6-3 with TRBJ2-6; D may be TRBD1 (6 bases). Trimming shortened V by 4 bases and J by 0 bases, and 19 bases separated the two germline ends. Germline V gene lookup returns CDR1 MNHEY and CDR2 SVGEGT. The length of the CDR3 is 19 residues. DNA of the CDR3: TGTGCCAGCAGTTTCCCGACAGGCAAGTATAGCTCTGGGGCCAACGTCCTGACTTTC. Residues: CASSFPTGKYSSGANVLTF.

The genes are TRBV5-1 and TRBJ2-1; 9 nucleotides line up with TRBD1. V was pared by 4 bases and J by 5 bases, with 13 bases of the junction left unmatched. Germline V gives CDR1 SGHRS, CDR2 YFSETQ. This CDR3 has 17 residues. The CDR3 spells CASSPAWGQGTNNEQFF. CDR3 DNA: TGCGCCAGCAGCCCCGCCTGGGGACAGGGTACAAACAATGAGCAGTTCTTC.

The chain carries TRBV27 and TRBJ2-5; 9 positions agree with TRBD1. There are 18 residues in the CDR3. The germline V gene encodes CDR1 MNHEY and CDR2 SMNVEV (reference sequence). Trimming at V came to 0 bases and at J to 2 bases, leaving 10 bases not matched to a gene. In nucleotides, the CDR3 is TGTGCCAGCAGTTTATCACATCGACAGGGGGTGCTGCAAGAGACCCAGTACTTC. This gives the protein CASSLSHRQGVLQETQYF.

Points on this clone: Other DNA sequences in the sample encode the same CDR3. The chain is built from TRBV2 and TRBJ2-1, with D possibly matching TRBD1 (6 bases). The CDR3 loop spans 13 amino acids. Trimming stripped 6 bases from V and 1 base from J, with 7 bases between. Germline V gives CDR1 SNHLY, CDR2 FYNNEI. The CDR3 nucleotides read TGTGCCAGCAGAGACAGGTCCTACAATGAGCAGTTCTTC. This translates into CASRDRSYNEQFF.